Listed here are 19 T cell receptor beta chains from one sample, sequenced in a study of shared T cell receptors in the human thymus. Produced via immunoSEQ multiplex PCR; TCRdb's table is partial and in-frame only. Here the sample spans roughly 550,000 clones, approximately 80% being singletons. The same sample was also used in a study of human thymus T cells.

The source material was thymocytes. The receptors were gathered from a boy under two years old with a congenital heart defect.

The genes are TRBV25-1 and TRBJ1-2; TRBD1 aligns across 12 bases. Unmatched junction bases numbered 13, after V lost 6 bases and J lost 8 bases. This CDR3 comprises 16 residues. Per the germline V gene, CDR1 is MGHDK and CDR2 is SYGVNS. The CDR3 DNA follows: TGTGCCAGCAGCGTCCTCCGGGGGGACAGGGGGCAAGGCTACACCTTC. Amino acid sequence: CASSVLRGDRGQGYTF.

The chain is built from TRBV29-1 and TRBJ1-5; perhaps TRBD1 as D (6 bases). Trimming stripped 5 bases from V and 1 base from J, with 9 bases between. Per the germline V gene, CDR1 is SQVTM and CDR2 is ANQGSEA. The CDR3 totals 13 residues. As DNA, the CDR3 is TGCAGCGTTAGGGGACACAGCAATCAGCCCCAGCATTTT. Translating gives CSVRGHSNQPQHF.

The chain joins TRBV19 to TRBJ1-1; 8 bases align to TRBD1. Germline lookup yields CDR1 LNHDA and CDR2 SQIVND (reference sequence). This CDR3 has 13 amino acids. J lost 7 bases, V lost 6 bases, and 7 bases had no gene match. In DNA form, the CDR3 reads TGTGCCAGTAGGTCCCAGGGGGCGATTGAAGCTTTCTTT. Protein: CASRSQGAIEAFF.

The V and J genes are TRBV28 and TRBJ2-6; D is perhaps TRBD2 (5 bases). Trimming removed 5 bases from V and 3 bases from J, with 8 bases in between. The CDR3 covers 14 residues. Per the germline V gene, CDR1 is MDHEN and CDR2 is SYDVKM. The CDR3 loop reads CASSARVGANVLTF. The CDR3 DNA reads as TGTGCCAGCAGTGCGCGGGTTGGGGCCAACGTCCTGACTTTC.

This clone was detected only once. CDR3 nucleotides: TGTGCCAGCAGCTTAGGTCCTAATCAGCCCCAGCATTTT. It is translated as CASSLGPNQPQHF. The rearrangement uses TRBV7-6 and TRBJ1-5; D ambiguous. The germline V gene encodes CDR1 SGHVS and CDR2 FNYEAQ. This CDR3 has 13 amino acids. Trimming pared 1 base from V and 4 bases from J, leaving 5 bases between.

This clone turned up a few times. The genes are TRBV30 and TRBJ1-3; TRBD1 aligns across 8 bases. With V trimmed by 3 bases and J by 3 bases, 10 bases remained unmatched. The CDR3 extends over 16 amino acids. Looked up from germline, CDR1 is GTSNPN and CDR2 is SVGIG (reference sequence). DNA for the CDR3: TGTGCCTGGAGAGAACCTTTTGGACAGGGTGGAAACACCATATATTTT. Translated: CAWREPFGQGGNTIYF.

This clone was recorded only once. The genes are TRBV30 and TRBJ1-2; weak D call: TRBD1 (6 bases). The CDR3 consists of 16 residues. The V end was cut by 5 bases, the J end by 4 bases, with 23 bases between. The germline gives CDR1 GTSNPN, CDR2 SVGIG (reference sequence). The CDR3 bases are TGTGCCTGGCCGGACAGTTGGATAGTGCGGCCCTATGGCTACACCTTC. Its protein is CAWPDSWIVRPYGYTF.

V gene TRBV4-1 combines with J gene TRBJ2-7; 9 bases agree with TRBD2. The trim removed 0 bases at V and 4 bases at J, leaving 13 bases unmatched. Germline V gene data show CDR1 as MGHRA and CDR2 as YSYEKL. The CDR3 loop spans 18 amino acids. CDR3 amino acids: CASSQDRRRASGTYEQYF. The DNA for the CDR3 is TGCGCCAGCAGCCAAGATAGACGAAGGGCTAGCGGGACATACGAGCAGTACTTC.

The CDR3 DNA sequence: TGTGCCTGGAGTGTACGAACGGGACTAGCGGGAGTGACCTACAATGAGCAGTTCTTC. Its protein product is CAWSVRTGLAGVTYNEQFF. The J gene is TRBJ2-1, the V gene TRBV30; 14 nucleotides agree with TRBD2. Unmatched junction bases numbered 9, after V lost 0 bases and J lost 2 bases. This CDR3 spans 19 amino acids. Germline CDR1 and CDR2: GTSNPN and SVGIG (reference sequence).

The chain employs TRBV7-2 and TRBJ2-5; TRBD1 aligns across 8 bases. Per germline, CDR1 SGHTA and CDR2 FQGNSA. The CDR3 contains 13 residues. With 5 bases clipped from V and 1 base from J, the junction kept 0 bases outside the gene matches. The chain's CDR3 is CASSDRGQETQYF. The CDR3 coding sequence is TGTGCCAGCAGCGACAGGGGCCAAGAGACCCAGTACTTC. Complete variable domain (other parts from reference TRBV7-2 and TRBJ2-5): GAGVSQSPSNKVTEKGKDVELRCDPISGHTALYWYRQSLGQGLEFLIYFQGNSAPDKSGLPSDRFSAERTGGSVSTLTIQRTQQEDSAVYLCASSDRGQETQYFGPGTRLLVL.

The rearrangement uses TRBV27 and TRBJ1-2; D is uncertain. The germline gives CDR1 MNHEY, CDR2 SMNVEV (reference sequence). Deletions cut 0 bases from V and 8 bases from J, with 10 bases between. This CDR3 has 13 amino acids. In nucleotides, the CDR3 is TGTGCCAGCAGTTTATCCCCTCGGGAGGGCTACACCTTC. As protein: CASSLSPREGYTF.

This chain joins TRBV5-1 and TRBJ2-1; TRBD2 aligns across 7 bases. Per germline, CDR1 SGHRS and CDR2 YFSETQ. The ends lost 6 bases at V and 3 bases at J; junction bases unmatched: 9. This CDR3 spans 15 amino acids. As DNA, the CDR3 is TGCGCCAGCATCGGGGGACTACCTAACTACAATGAGCAGTTCTTC. The encoded protein is CASIGGLPNYNEQFF.

This clone has only a few counts. This chain connects TRBV5-4 to TRBJ2-7; 10 bases line up with TRBD2. CDR1 and CDR2 (germline): SGHNT, YYREEE (reference sequence). The CDR3 contains 16 residues. J lost 5 bases, V lost 4 bases, and 12 bases had no gene match. The CDR3 reads CASSPYHPSGSHEQYF. Here the CDR3 DNA reads TGTGCCAGCAGCCCCTATCACCCTAGCGGGAGCCACGAGCAGTACTTC. The full variable domain, completed using reference TRBV5-4 and TRBJ2-7, is ETGVTQSPTHLIKTRGQQVTLRCSSQSGHNTVSWYQQALGQGPQFIFQYYREEENGRGNFPPRFSGLQFPNYSSELNVNALELDDSALYLCASSPYHPSGSHEQYFGPGTRLTVT.

V usage is TRBV7-2 and J usage is TRBJ1-2; unclear D gene. CDR1 and CDR2 from the germline V gene are SGHTA and FQGNSA. The germline V and J ends were trimmed by 6 bases and 4 bases, with 12 bases remaining between them. The length of the CDR3 is 13 residues. The CDR3 is CASRTREVYGYTF. The CDR3 nucleotides are TGTGCCAGCAGAACACGGGAGGTCTATGGCTACACCTTC.

The J gene is TRBJ2-3, the V gene TRBV19, with 8 nucleotides matching TRBD2. This CDR3 contains 17 residues. The germline V gene encodes CDR1 LNHDA and CDR2 SQIVND (reference sequence). V lost 6 bases and J lost 2; bases outside the gene matches: 13. The CDR3 reads CASRPFGGAENTDTQYF. CDR3 nucleotides: TGTGCCAGTAGGCCCTTCGGGGGGGCGGAGAACACAGATACGCAGTATTTT.

The chain employs TRBV6-5 and TRBJ2-1; 7 bases agree with TRBD2. Germline CDR1 reads MNHEY; CDR2 reads SVGAGI. The CDR3 loop spans 16 amino acids. Losses at the gene ends were 1 base for V and 9 bases for J; bases not matched to a gene: 12. Here the CDR3 reads CASSYWAGVHSGEQFF. CDR3 bases: TGTGCCAGCAGTTACTGGGCGGGAGTCCACTCGGGTGAGCAGTTCTTC.

J is TRBJ1-4 and V is TRBV29-1; D call uncertain. The CDR3 is 14 amino acids. Germline assignment: CDR1 SQVTM and CDR2 ANQGSEA. Trimming cost V 3 bases and J 2 bases, with 10 bases left between them. The CDR3 bases are TGCAGCGTTGATCGGCGGGAGACTAATGAAAAACTGTTTTTT. Translating it yields CSVDRRETNEKLFF. Based on the CDR3 plus reference TRBV29-1 and TRBJ1-4, the full variable domain is SAVISQKPSRDICQRGTSLTIQCQVDSQVTMMFWYRQQPGQSLTLIATANQGSEATYESGFVIDKFPISRPNLTFSTLTVSNMSPEDSSIYLCSVDRRETNEKLFFGSGTQLSVL.

This chain uses TRBV2 with TRBJ2-1; a weak D match, TRBD2 (5 bases). CDR1 is SNHLY, CDR2 FYNNEI, per germline. V was shortened by 11 bases and J by 9 bases, with 20 bases between the two germline ends. The CDR3 is made up of 13 amino acids. The CDR3 coding sequence is TGTGCCTTCCCCGGGCGTAGACGGGGTGAGCAGTTCTTC. Residues: CAFPGRRRGEQFF.

The gene calls are TRBV5-1 and TRBJ1-2, with D perhaps TRBD1 (5 bases). Germline CDR1 SGHRS, CDR2 YFSETQ. The CDR3 runs to 13 residues. Trimming cost V 6 bases and J 8 bases, with 17 bases left between them. DNA of the CDR3: TGCGCCAGCACTTTGCACCAGGGTGACGGCTACACCTTC. This sequence encodes CASTLHQGDGYTF. Complete variable domain (other parts from reference TRBV5-1 and TRBJ1-2): KAGVTQTPRYLIKTRGQQVTLSCSPISGHRSVSWYQQTPGQGLQFLFEYFSETQRNKGNFPGRFSGRQFSNSRSEMNVSTLELGDSALYLCASTLHQGDGYTFGSGTRLTVV.